This T cell receptor beta chain emerged from a study of Ad26.COV2.S vaccination and SARS-CoV-2 variants. Repertoires were generated with immunoSEQ multiplex PCR, while TCRdb's copy carries only in-frame clones and drops some. This sample has around 300,000 clones, with 86% found just once. Documented treatment: 19 received Ad26.COV2.S at low or high dose, single or two shots; about 5 received placebo; per-sample allocation not given. On day 63 after the first injection, vaccine and placebo recipients gave samples. Boston hosted the donor, who was an adult aged 18-55 years. Vaccination used an Ad26 vector expressing Wuhan-strain SARS-CoV-2 spike. Looked up from germline, CDR1 is MDHEN and CDR2 is SYDVKM. The CDR3 spans 11 residues. Trimming pared 8 bases from V and 7 bases from J, leaving 9 bases between. Concerning this clone: Its antigen is not known.

Study-wide points: Reportedly, after vaccination the spike-specific CD8+ and CD4+ T cell responses displayed substantial breadth.

This receptor was taken from a person aged 18-60 years who received the Ad26.COV2.S COVID-19 vaccine or a placebo. Here the sequenced sample was peripheral blood, taken in a trial of Ad26.COV2.S vaccine versus placebo. The chain is built from TRBV28 and TRBJ1-5; D not resolved. In nucleotides, the CDR3 is TGTGCCAGCGGCTCAAAACAGCCCCAGCATTTT. This encodes CASGSKQPQHF.